A single sample is the source of the 10 T cell receptor beta chains below, sequenced in a study of T cells in Graves' hyperthyroidism and ophthalmopathy. Researchers amplified the TCR beta CDR3 regions from RNA transcripts. The primer set for the first-round RT-PCR of the TCR CDR3 was HTBI. TCRdb analysed the multiplex PCR reads with MiXCR anew, one entry per CDR3 protein. The sample holds almost 600,000 distinct CDR3 sequences, approximately 44% seen once. Sequencing was done on a sample of peripheral blood or thyroid tissue (not recorded which). These receptor sequences come from a woman in her late teens or twenties with Graves' hyperthyroidism.

The chain combines TRBV6-1 with TRBJ2-6, with D perhaps matching TRBD2 (6 bases). The V gene's germline CDR1 is MNHNS and CDR2 SASEGT. This CDR3 contains 16 residues. The germline V and J ends were trimmed by 0 bases and 3 bases, with 9 bases remaining between them. The CDR3 protein is CASSEAGGFGANVLTF. As DNA, the CDR3 is TGTGCCAGCAGTGAAGCAGGAGGGTTTGGGGCCAACGTCCTGACTTTC.

As concerns this clonotype: The junction departs from the called germline gene at one end, perhaps through a read error. This chain's CDR3 is CASSDSGSNEQLF. CDR3 DNA sequence: TGTGCCAGCAGTGATAGCGGGAGCAATGAGCAGCTCTTC. This rearrangement joins TRBV25-1 to TRBJ2-1, with TRBD2 matching 9 bases. Per the germline V gene, CDR1 is MGHDK and CDR2 is SYGVNS. The CDR3 runs 13 residues.

This chain joins TRBV29-1 and TRBJ2-7; TRBD1 agrees at 10 bases. The junction had 8 bases not matched to a gene; V was cut back by 8 bases and J by 4 bases. This CDR3 is built from 13 residues. Germline V gives CDR1 SQVTM, CDR2 ANQGSEA. The CDR3 is CSQTDRGAYEQYF. CDR3 sequence (DNA): TGCAGCCAGACGGACAGGGGGGCGTACGAGCAGTACTTC.

Turning to this clonotype: A read error is possible here, since a much larger clone lies one base away. This chain uses TRBV7-2 with TRBJ1-6; tentative D call: TRBD1 (5 bases). Germline loops: CDR1 SGHTA, CDR2 FQGNSA. CDR3 length: 13 amino acids. The V end lost 6 bases, the J end lost 12 bases, and 15 bases lay between the germline ends. The chain's CDR3 is CASRGGTPLPLHF. CDR3 coding DNA: TGTGCCAGCAGGGGAGGGACCCCTTTACCCCTCCACTTT.

This clonotype was seen at least ten times. The chain carries TRBV11-2 and TRBJ1-5; no firm D call. Germline V gene data show CDR1 as SGHAT and CDR2 as FQNNGV. The ends were cut back, 1 base at V and 7 bases at J, with 17 bases in the middle. This CDR3 has 16 amino acids. The DNA for the CDR3 is TGTGCCAGCAGCTTAGGTCCGGACTATCAAGGGCAGCCCCAGCATTTT. It is translated as CASSLGPDYQGQPQHF.

This clonotype appeared once. An end of the junction differs from the germline gene, which may be a read error. This chain uses TRBV7-2 with TRBJ2-6; 8 bases map to TRBD1. Germline V gives CDR1 SGHTA, CDR2 FQGNSA. The CDR3 has 14 residues. CDR3 bases: TGTGCCAGCACTACGGGGCAGGGGGCCAACACTGAAGCTTTC. Translated: CASTTGQGANTEAF. The full variable domain, rest sourced from reference TRBV7-2 and TRBJ2-6, is GAGVSQSPSNKVTEKGKDVELRCDPISGHTALYWYRQSLGQGLEFLIYFQGNSAPDKSGLPSDRFSAERTGGSVSTLTIQRTQQEDSAVYLCASTTGQGANTEAFGAGSRLTVL.

This clonotype was picked up many times. The CDR3, as DNA: TGTGCCAGCAGCTTGGACGGGACAGGGGGAGGGGGCTACACCTTC. This translates into CASSLDGTGGGGYTF. V usage is TRBV5-8 and J usage is TRBJ1-2; 11 positions agree with TRBD1. CDR1 is SGHTS, CDR2 YDEGEE, per germline. The CDR3 consists of 15 residues. J lost 8 bases, V lost 0 bases, and 6 bases had no gene match.

This clonotype was seen ten or more times. V usage is TRBV5-1 and J usage is TRBJ2-6; tentatively, D is TRBD1 (5 bases). V lost 7 bases to trimming and J lost 0 bases, with 17 bases between them. This CDR3 region has 17 residues. Germline V gene data show CDR1 as SGHRS and CDR2 as YFSETQ. The CDR3 DNA follows: TGCGCCAGCCAACTGACAGTGACCCTCTCTGGGGCCAACGTCCTGACTTTC. Protein: CASQLTVTLSGANVLTF.

V usage is TRBV7-9 and J usage is TRBJ1-5; D is perhaps TRBD1 (5 bases). Trimming shortened V by 7 bases and J by 5 bases, and 21 bases separated the two germline ends. This CDR3 has 16 residues. CDR1 SEHNR and CDR2 FQNEAQ come from the germline V gene (reference sequence). CDR3 residues: CASNDVGRGGDQPQHF. DNA of the CDR3: TGTGCCAGCAACGACGTGGGAAGGGGAGGAGATCAGCCCCAGCATTTT.

V is TRBV3-1 and J is TRBJ1-2; TRBD1 aligns across 10 bases. The V segment lost 2 bases and the J segment 7 bases; nucleotides outside the gene matches: 4. Per the germline V gene, CDR1 is LGHDT and CDR2 is YNNKEL (reference sequence). The CDR3 is 14 residues long. CDR3 DNA sequence: TGTGCCAGCAGCCAACAGACAGGGGGCGGTGGCTACACCTTC. It encodes CASSQQTGGGGYTF.